These 5 T cell receptor beta chains came from one sample sequenced in a study of T cells in Graves' hyperthyroidism and ophthalmopathy. Authors of the study amplified TCR beta CDR3 regions from RNA transcripts. The TCR CDR3 was amplified in a first-round RT-PCR using the HTBI primer set. Each CDR3 protein gets one entry after TCRdb re-called the multiplex PCR reads with MiXCR. The sample lists 470,000 or so distinct CDR3 sequences, under 25% occurring once. The specimen was blood. The receptors derive from a man aged 18 to 30 with Graves' hyperthyroidism.

Ten or more counts support this clonotype. V usage is TRBV29-1 and J usage is TRBJ1-1; possible D gene TRBD1, 5 bases. Germline V gene data show CDR1 as SQVTM and CDR2 as ANQGSEA. The V end was cut by 5 bases, the J end by 3 bases, with 10 bases between. The length of the CDR3 is 12 residues. For the CDR3, the DNA is TGCAGCGTTTGCAGGGAGGACACTGAAGCTTTCTTT. It yields the protein CSVCREDTEAFF.

This chain joins TRBV19 and TRBJ1-5, with D possibly being TRBD1 (6 bases). The ends were cut back, 6 bases at V and 0 bases at J, with 12 bases in the middle. The CDR3 has 15 amino acids. Per the germline V gene, CDR1 is LNHDA and CDR2 is SQIVND (reference sequence). In DNA, the CDR3 is TGTGCCAGTAGCGGGACATTAGTTAGCAATCAGCCCCAGCATTTT. Amino acid sequence: CASSGTLVSNQPQHF.

This clonotype was seen ten or more times. The V call is TRBV6-2 or TRBV6-3, the J call TRBJ2-7, with D maybe TRBD1 (6 bases). This CDR3 has 12 amino acids. The germline V and J ends were trimmed by 2 bases and 10 bases, with 12 bases remaining between them. Germline V gene data show CDR1 as MNHEY and CDR2 as SVGEGT. DNA of the CDR3: TGTGCCAGCAGTTACCTCAGGGGCGACCAGTACTTC. It codes for CASSYLRGDQYF.

This clonotype was seen at least ten times. The CDR3 region has the DNA TGTGCCAGCAGCAAGCTGACCGGGGCCGGCCCTGAAGCTTTCTTT. Amino acid sequence: CASSKLTGAGPEAFF. This chain connects TRBV11-2 to TRBJ1-1, with D possibly being TRBD1 (5 bases). CDR3 length: 15 residues. Trimming removed 5 bases from V and 6 bases from J, with 19 bases in between. Germline lookup yields CDR1 SGHAT and CDR2 FQNNGV.

V gene TRBV12-3 or TRBV12-4 combines with J gene TRBJ2-6; 8 positions agree with TRBD1. V trimming: 6 bases; J trimming: 0 bases; junction bases outside the gene matches: 10. The length of the CDR3 is 18 residues. CDR3 loop: CASRPGTGATSGANVLTF. The CDR3 DNA is TGTGCCAGCAGACCTGGGACAGGCGCCACCTCTGGGGCCAACGTCCTGACTTTC.